This T cell receptor (beta chain) was sequenced in a study of spatial heterogeneity in lung cancer. Study overall: Among detected sequences, beta-chain ones consistently exceeded alpha-chain ones in number. Every unique TCR and UMI combination, on average, appeared more than ten times in raw reads.

Noted time point: sample taken at primary tumor resection. Tumor, nontumor lung or frozen PBMC supplied whole RNA that was sequenced unsorted. A total of about 73 untreated early-stage non-small cell lung cancer patients served as donors. CDR3 size: 16 residues. Looked up from germline, CDR1 is SEHNR and CDR2 is FQNEAQ (reference sequence). V gave up 2 bases and J gave up 7 bases, with 17 bases separating them. The presence of a unique molecular identifier marked each TCR cDNA molecule. Each CDR3 protein gets one entry after TCRdb re-called the 5' RACE reads with MiXCR. The sample holds 60,000 to 90,000 distinct CDR3 sequences, approximately 12% seen once.

The clonotype was recovered from a male donor with early-stage non-small cell lung cancer. The chain combines TRBV7-9 with TRBJ2-2; weak D call: TRBD2 (5 bases). The sequencing here drew on PBMCs, taken at surgery. In nucleotides, the CDR3 is TGTGCCAGCAGCTTATATTCGGGAAGAGTCGTCGGGGAGCTGTTTTTT. Amino acid sequence: CASSLYSGRVVGELFF.